This T cell receptor (beta chain) came from a study of T cells in Graves' hyperthyroidism and ophthalmopathy (dated by TCRdb to the late 2010s). For the wider study: Peripheral blood was collected at initial diagnosis, before any treatment. To identify distinguishing TCR V-J signatures, a discovery cohort of around 98 patients was used, comprising some 45 with Graves' ophthalmopathy and 55 to 65 with stable Graves' hyperthyroidism. Prospective prediction of ophthalmopathy was tested in an independent validation cohort of approximately 19 hyperthyroidism patients and around 16 patients who later progressed to ophthalmopathy. The 100 or so discovery patients were randomly split 7:3 into training and test sets. In several Graves' hyperthyroidism patients, the study also compared T-cell repertoires from thyroid tissue with T-cell repertoires from blood. Following sampling, methimazole starting at 30 mg daily was given to hyperthyroidism patients, and high-dose intravenous methylprednisolone was given to ophthalmopathy patients. The paper reports TCR Vbeta CDR3 sequencing of roughly 140 peripheral blood samples: around 45 ophthalmopathy, 70 to 85 hyperthyroidism and approximately 17 progressor patients. General findings and caveats noted by the study authors: In cross-validation, a model built on a 13 V-J signature told ophthalmopathy apart from stable hyperthyroidism with 85% to 90% sensitivity and around 81% specificity, and in testing the same model reached 80%/75%. No statistical method was used to fix the sample size in advance, and group allocation was not hidden from the investigators. Most expanded thyroid clonotypes (frequency above 0.001) were also found in blood, which suggests that blood repertoires may mirror thyroid immune responses. In validation, the model predicted progression to ophthalmopathy a median of about 6 months before onset, with about 71% sensitivity and 72.22% specificity.

A note on this clonotype: Its antigen is still unknown. No much larger clonotype is one base removed from it; base qualities were not supplied.

The TCR beta CDR3 regions were amplified from RNA transcripts. The first round of RT-PCR for the TCR CDR3 was performed with the HTBI primer set and the Qiagen OneStep RT-PCR kit. Libraries were constructed in a second round of multiplex PCR, after which size selection and purification were performed. The libraries were sequenced on an Illumina HiSeq2000 using paired-end 100 bp reads. Under the source paper's analysis protocol: SOAPnuke was used to process the raw data, throwing out any read that contained adapters or uncalled bases, had a mean Phred below 15, or lacked an exact constant-primer or identifier match. High-quality paired reads were merged with COPE v1.2.5, and unique nucleotide sequences were defined as clonotypes. MiTCR v1.1 was used to align clonotypes to the IMGT TRBV, TRBD and TRBJ reference segments. The analysis included only V-J combinations with a frequency above 0.0001, which together covered 99.2% of the repertoires. The TCS score was defined as F50 (clonal expansion) divided by E x V (chaos), with BLOSUM62-based TCRdist calculated between CDR3 peptides within each V-J. Welch's t-statistics and random forest reduced around 550 V-J features to about 12, which were used in a naive Bayes classifier (R e1071). TCRdb's own reprocessing of the public reads used fastp at Q25 and MiXCR and kept productive beta chains. Rows are combined by CDR3 protein, so each entry shows the most common genes and DNA. It is TCRdb's table, rather than the study itself, that gives the V and J calls and clone size. Within this sample are roughly 740,000 distinct CDR3 sequences, with about a sixth of them counted one time only. Of the sample, around 8% falls within the top ten clones.

A patient counted as having stable Graves' hyperthyroidism if no progression to ophthalmopathy occurred over 18 months of follow-up. Hyperthyroidism patients were newly diagnosed, had a disease duration of under 2 months, and were aged 18 to 65 years. Exclusion was applied to patients with uncontrolled infections, other autoimmune diseases, pregnancy or lactation. Diagnoses relied on clinical symptoms, serum thyroxine and TRAb, thyroid ultrasound and orbital computed tomography. PBMCs were separated from 10 ml of fresh peripheral blood using Ficoll-Paque density gradient centrifugation. Total RNA was extracted with Trizol reagent, and quality was checked on an Agilent 2100 Bioanalyzer. The germline V gene specifies SGHNT as CDR1 and YENEEA as CDR2. The junction carries 15 bases between V and J, which are trimmed by 5 bases and 5 bases respectively. Taken from cysteine to phenylalanine, the CDR3 has 14 residues. CDR3 DNA is the only sequence kept; it has 42 bases, read in frame from the first base.

Sequencing input: blood. The clonotype comes from a man between 18 and 35 years old with Graves' hyperthyroidism. The chain is assembled from TRBV11-3 and TRBJ2-5; the D gene remains uncertain. The CDR3 in this case is CASSPLMRAETQYF. The DNA is TGTGCCAGCAGCCCCCTTATGCGAGCCGAGACCCAGTACTTC.